The clone carrying this T cell receptor (beta chain) came up once. The sample comes from a study of cytomegalovirus exposure and HLA in healthy donors. Primers included in the PCR were 60 Vbeta and 13 Jbeta primers. The table came from immunoSEQ multiplex PCR; TCRdb's copy has only in-frame clones and leaves some out. The sample records some 65,000 clones, 78% being singletons. This CDR3 comprises 14 residues. Germline lookup yields CDR1 MDHEN and CDR2 SYDVKM. J lost 4 bases, V lost 5 bases, and 5 bases had no gene match. The specimen sequenced was PBMCs. This receptor was obtained from a girl between 5 and 17 years old in good health and CMV-seropositive. The chain carries TRBV28 and TRBJ1-1; 9 nucleotides align to TRBD1. CDR3: CASSPGQGLTEAFF. CDR3 in DNA: TGTGCCAGCAGTCCGGGACAGGGTCTCACTGAAGCTTTCTTT.